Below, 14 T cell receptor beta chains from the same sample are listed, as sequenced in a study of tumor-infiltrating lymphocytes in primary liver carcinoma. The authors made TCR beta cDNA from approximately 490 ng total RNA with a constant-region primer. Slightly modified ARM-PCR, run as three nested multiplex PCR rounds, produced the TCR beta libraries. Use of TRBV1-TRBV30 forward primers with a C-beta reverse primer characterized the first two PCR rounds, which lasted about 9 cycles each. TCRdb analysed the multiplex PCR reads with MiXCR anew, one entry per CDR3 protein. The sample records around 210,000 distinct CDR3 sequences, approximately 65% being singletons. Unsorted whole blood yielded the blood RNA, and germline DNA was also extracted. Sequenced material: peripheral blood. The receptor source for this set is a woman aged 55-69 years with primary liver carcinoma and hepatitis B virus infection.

The CDR3 here is CASSLERTGSPSYEQYF. CDR3 sequence (DNA): TGTGCCAGCAGCTTAGAACGGACAGGGAGTCCCTCCTACGAGCAGTACTTC. This chain connects TRBV11-3 to TRBJ2-7; TRBD1 aligns across 8 bases. The CDR3 sequence is 17 residues long. The trim removed 0 bases at V and 0 bases at J, leaving 7 bases unmatched. Germline-derived CDR1 and CDR2 are SGHNT and YENEEA.

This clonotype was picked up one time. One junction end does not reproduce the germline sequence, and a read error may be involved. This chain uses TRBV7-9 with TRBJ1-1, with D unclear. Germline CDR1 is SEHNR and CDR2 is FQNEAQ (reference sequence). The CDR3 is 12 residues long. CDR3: CASSLSTAAFVF. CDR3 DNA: TGTGCCAGCAGCCTGTCGACGGCGGCGTTTGTCTTT. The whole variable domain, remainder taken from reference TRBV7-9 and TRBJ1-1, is DTGVSQNPRHKITKRGQNVTFRCDPISEHNRLYWYRQTLGQGPEFLTYFQNEAQLEKSRLLSDRFSAERPKGSFSTLEIQRTEQGDSAMYLCASSLSTAAFVFGQGTRLTVV.

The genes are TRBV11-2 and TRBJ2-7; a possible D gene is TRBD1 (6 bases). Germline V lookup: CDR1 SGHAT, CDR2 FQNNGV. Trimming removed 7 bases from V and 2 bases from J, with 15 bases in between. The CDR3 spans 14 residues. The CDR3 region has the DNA TGTGCCAGCAACTCAGGGGCAGAGACCTACGAGCAGTACTTC. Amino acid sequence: CASNSGAETYEQYF.

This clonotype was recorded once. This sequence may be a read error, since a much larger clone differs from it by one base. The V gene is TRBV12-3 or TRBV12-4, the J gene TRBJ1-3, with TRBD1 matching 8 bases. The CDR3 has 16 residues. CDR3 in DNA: TGTGCCAGCTGTTTGGGCAGGGGGCTTTTTGGAAACACCATATATTTT. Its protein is CASCLGRGLFGNTIYF.

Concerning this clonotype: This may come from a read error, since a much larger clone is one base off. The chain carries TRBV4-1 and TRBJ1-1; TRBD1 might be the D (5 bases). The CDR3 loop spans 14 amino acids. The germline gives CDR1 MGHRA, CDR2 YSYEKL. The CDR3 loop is CTSSLGLLNTEAFF. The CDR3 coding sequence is TGCACCAGCAGCCTGGGACTGTTGAACACTGAAGCTTTCTTT.

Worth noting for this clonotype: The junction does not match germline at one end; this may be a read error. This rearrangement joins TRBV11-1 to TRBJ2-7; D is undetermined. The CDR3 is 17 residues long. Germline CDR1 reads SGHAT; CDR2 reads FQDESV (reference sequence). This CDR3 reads CDSSRPFGRASSYEQYF. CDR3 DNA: TGTGACAGCAGCCGACCCTTTGGGCGAGCTAGCTCCTACGAGCAGTACTTC.

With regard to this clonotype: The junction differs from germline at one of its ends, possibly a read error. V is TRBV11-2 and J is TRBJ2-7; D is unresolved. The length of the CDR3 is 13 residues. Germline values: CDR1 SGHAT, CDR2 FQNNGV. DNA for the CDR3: TGTGCCAGCAGCTTAGGTGGCTCCTACAAGCAGTACTTC. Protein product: CASSLGGSYKQYF. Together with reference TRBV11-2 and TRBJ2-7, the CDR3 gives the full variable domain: EAGVAQSPRYKIIEKRQSVAFWCNPISGHATLYWYQQILGQGPKLLIQFQNNGVVDDSQLPKDRFSAERLKGVDSTLKIQPAKLEDSAVYLCASSLGGSYKQYFGPGTRLTVT.

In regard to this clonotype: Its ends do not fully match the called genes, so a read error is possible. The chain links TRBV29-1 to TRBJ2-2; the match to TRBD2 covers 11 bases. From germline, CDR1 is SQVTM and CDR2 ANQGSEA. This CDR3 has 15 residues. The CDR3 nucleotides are TGCAGCGTTGGGGCTAGCGGGAGGCCCGGAGGGGAGCTGCTTTTT. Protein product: CSVGASGRPGGELLF.

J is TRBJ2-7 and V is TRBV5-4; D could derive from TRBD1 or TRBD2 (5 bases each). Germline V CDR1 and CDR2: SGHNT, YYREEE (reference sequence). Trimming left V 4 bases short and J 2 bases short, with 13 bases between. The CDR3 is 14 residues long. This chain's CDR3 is CASSRPRGTYEQYF. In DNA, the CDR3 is TGTGCCAGCAGCCGGCCGAGGGGTACCTACGAGCAGTACTTC.

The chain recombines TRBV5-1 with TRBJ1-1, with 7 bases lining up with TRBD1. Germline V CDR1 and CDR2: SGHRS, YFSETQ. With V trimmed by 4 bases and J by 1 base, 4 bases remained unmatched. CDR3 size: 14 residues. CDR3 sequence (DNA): TGCGCCAGCAGCCTGACAGGGAGGAACACTGAAGCTTTCTTT. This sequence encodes CASSLTGRNTEAFF.

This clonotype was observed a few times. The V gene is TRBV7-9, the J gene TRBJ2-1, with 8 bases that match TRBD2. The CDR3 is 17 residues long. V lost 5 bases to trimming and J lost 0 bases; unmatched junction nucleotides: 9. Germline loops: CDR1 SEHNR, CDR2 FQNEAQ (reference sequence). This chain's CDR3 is CASSRGGGLLSYNEQFF. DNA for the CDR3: TGTGCCAGCAGCCGGGGGGGGGGGTTGCTCTCCTACAATGAGCAGTTCTTC.

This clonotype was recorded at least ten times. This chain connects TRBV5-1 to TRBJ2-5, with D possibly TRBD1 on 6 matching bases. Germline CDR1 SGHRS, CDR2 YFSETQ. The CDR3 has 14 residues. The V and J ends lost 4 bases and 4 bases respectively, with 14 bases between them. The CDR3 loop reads CASSIRGPPETQYF. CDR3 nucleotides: TGCGCCAGCAGCATCAGGGGTCCTCCAGAGACCCAGTACTTC.

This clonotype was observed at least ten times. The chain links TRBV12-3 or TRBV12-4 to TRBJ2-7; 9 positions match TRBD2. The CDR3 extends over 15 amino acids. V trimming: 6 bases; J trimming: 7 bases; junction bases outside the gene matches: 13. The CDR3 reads CASSREVVAGVEQYF. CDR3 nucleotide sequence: TGTGCCAGCAGCCGCGAAGTGGTAGCGGGAGTTGAGCAGTACTTC.

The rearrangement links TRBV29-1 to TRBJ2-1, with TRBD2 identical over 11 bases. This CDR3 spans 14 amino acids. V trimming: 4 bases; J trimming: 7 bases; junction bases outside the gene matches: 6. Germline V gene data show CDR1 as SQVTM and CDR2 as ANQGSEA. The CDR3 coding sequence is TGCAGCGTTGTATTGACTAGCGGGATAAATGAGCAGTTCTTC. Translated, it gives CSVVLTSGINEQFF.